This T cell receptor (beta chain) was documented in a study of cytotoxic CD8 clonotypes in ibrutinib-treated CLL. In the study overall: Partial response occurred in about 25 patients and complete response in 2; at median approximately 65 months, roughly 14 remained remitted and roughly twelve progressed.

With cryopreserved PBMCs as the source, around 2 micrograms of genomic DNA went to TCR beta libraries. Turning to this clone: What it recognizes is unknown.

Notes on the study in general: There were few public clonotypes, and on treatment they contracted or stayed stable. While tracking circulating CD8+ T-cell counts, baseline clonality exceeded that of age-matched healthy donors.

The protocol was immunoSEQ multiplex PCR, while the TCRdb copy is restricted to in-frame clones and leaves out a portion. The sample includes about 130,000 clones, 84% of them seen just once. CDR1 is SNHLY, CDR2 FYNNEI, per germline. Unmatched junction bases numbered 11, after V lost 4 bases and J lost 5 bases. CDR3 size: 15 residues. This clonotype was obtained from a human donor with chronic lymphocytic leukemia. The rearrangement links TRBV2 to TRBJ2-7, with 7 bases matching TRBD2. Specimen: PBMCs, collected after 24 months of ibrutinib treatment. CDR3 nucleotide sequence: TGTGCCAGCAGTGTCGGACGCGGGGGTAGGAACGAGCAGTACTTC. Protein sequence: CASSVGRGGRNEQYF.